This is a list of T cell receptor beta chains from one sample in a study of CD8 T cells in ankylosing spondylitis. TCRdb called the 5' RACE reads again in MiXCR, with one record for every CDR3 protein. The sample has hundreds of thousands of distinct CDR3 sequences; roughly 8% are singletons. The source material was blood, either unsorted or a sorted T cell fraction (not recorded which). Source of these receptors: a female donor with ankylosing spondylitis or in good health (not recorded which). Both conserved end residues are part of each CDR3. A D gene is named only where the DNA matches it firmly. Size tells how often a clone was seen (once, few, many) or the class of an expanded clone, and some rows leave it out.

length,D,J,V,size,DNA,CDR3
14,-,TRBJ2-7,TRBV12-3/TRBV12-4,many,TGTGCCAGCAGTTTAGATGGAGGACTCTACGAGCAGTACTTC,CASSLDGGLYEQYF
15,-,TRBJ1-1,TRBV4-3,many,TGCGCCAGCAGCCAAGCTTCGACGGTCTTGGGTGAAGCTTTCTTT,CASSQASTVLGEAFF
13,-,TRBJ2-3,TRBV11-3,many,TGTGCCAGCAGCTTCCACCACACAGATACGCAGTATTTT,CASSFHHTDTQYF
13,-,TRBJ2-3,TRBV20-1,many,TGCAGTGCTAGGGATCCGGGGGCAGATACGCAGTATTTT,CSARDPGADTQYF
12,TRBD1,TRBJ1-5,TRBV12-3/TRBV12-4,many,TGTGCCAGCAGGGGACAGGGTCAGCCCCAGCATTTT,CASRGQGQPQHF
13,-,TRBJ2-2,TRBV9,many,TGTGCCAGCAGCGGTCGGGACACCGGGGAGCTGTTTTTT,CASSGRDTGELFF
13,-,TRBJ1-1,TRBV6-6,many,TGTGCCAGCACTCCCCCGGGGGGGACTGAAGCTTTCTTT,CASTPPGGTEAFF
16,TRBD1,TRBJ2-1,TRBV4-1,many,TGCGCCAGCAGCCAGTCACCGGGACAGGCCTACAATGAGCAGTTCTTC,CASSQSPGQAYNEQFF
13,-,TRBJ1-2,TRBV2,-,TGTGCCAGCAATGTGGGGATGAGTAATGGCTACACCTTC,CASNVGMSNGYTF
14,TRBD2,TRBJ2-7,TRBV3-1,many,TGTGCCAGCAGCCAGGGACTAGCGGACTACGAGCAGTACTTC,CASSQGLADYEQYF
12,-,TRBJ2-2,TRBV20-1,many,TGCAGTGCCAGGGACAACACCGGGGAGCTGTTTTTT,CSARDNTGELFF
15,TRBD2,TRBJ2-1,TRBV5-1,many,TGCGCCAGCAGCTTAGGGACTACCCTTTACAATGAGCAGTTCTTC,CASSLGTTLYNEQFF
15,-,TRBJ2-7,TRBV7-2,-,TGTGCCAGCAGCTTAGGTCCGGGGCTCGACTACGAGCAGTACTTC,CASSLGPGLDYEQYF
13,TRBD2,TRBJ2-1,TRBV24-1,many,TGTGCCACCAGTGATCCACGGGGAGGGAAGAAGTTCTTC,CATSDPRGGKKFF
14,-,TRBJ2-4,TRBV5-6,many,TGTGCCAGCAGCGTGGTGACAGCCAAAAACATTCAGTACTTC,CASSVVTAKNIQYF
14,-,TRBJ1-1,TRBV12-3/TRBV12-4,many,TGTGCCAGCAGCCCTGGGGGTGGGGACACTGAAGCTTTCTTT,CASSPGGGDTEAFF
14,TRBD2,TRBJ2-7,TRBV10-3,many,TGTGCCATCAGTGGTGGTAGCGGGAGCTACGAGCAGTACTTC,CAISGGSGSYEQYF
13,-,TRBJ2-3,TRBV4-3,many,TGCGCCAGCAGCCTATCCAAGGGAGATACGCAGTATTTT,CASSLSKGDTQYF
13,-,TRBJ2-1,TRBV20-1,-,TGCAGTGCCACGGGACGGGATAACAATGAGCAGTTCTTC,CSATGRDNNEQFF
16,-,TRBJ2-2,TRBV3-1,many,TGTGCCAGCTCTCGGGCTGAGATCGGCTTCACCGGGGAGCTGTTTTTT,CASSRAEIGFTGELFF